The clone carrying this TCR beta chain was counted many times. What it recognizes is unknown. Because the library targeted alpha chains, this beta chain is an off-target read whose size means little. Time point defined: sample taken at primary tumor resection. TCRdb re-called the 5' RACE reads with MiXCR, one entry per CDR3 protein. The profile covers under 15,000 distinct CDR3 sequences, with 4% to 5% appearing a single time and around 20% taken by the ten largest. These data originate in a study of spatial heterogeneity in lung cancer. Study information: A unique TCR and UMI combination showed up more than ten times in raw reads, on average.

General study findings and limits: It was found that expanded intratumoral alpha and beta TCR counts tracked tumor mutation counts.

The receptor was derived from a female donor with early-stage non-small cell lung cancer. The source was lung tumor tissue, collected at surgery.

In DNA, the CDR3 is TGTGCCAGTGGGCAGGACAACTATGGCTACACCTTC. It codes for CASGQDNYGYTF. V is TRBV19 and J is TRBJ1-2, with unresolved D. V shed 8 bases and J shed 2 bases, with 9 bases lying between them. This CDR3 has 12 residues. Germline values: CDR1 LNHDA, CDR2 SQIVND (reference sequence).